This T cell receptor (beta chain) was profiled in a study of cytomegalovirus exposure and HLA in healthy donors. Findings and caveats of the study: Highest at DRB1 and lowest at HLA-C, TCR association rates differed among HLA loci in a later analysis.

In regard to this clone: Its antigen remains unidentified.

The CDR3 contains 14 residues. CDR1 and CDR2 (germline): LNHNV, YYDKDF (reference sequence). V lost 1 base, J lost 2 bases, and 6 bases lay in between. The PCR ran on 60 Vbeta and 13 Jbeta primers. Some clones are missing from TCRdb's copy, which holds only in-frame ones; the method was immunoSEQ multiplex PCR. The sample holds 110,000 or so clones, over 70% seen once. The sequence was collected from a woman under 30 in good health and CMV-seronegative. V gene TRBV15 combines with J gene TRBJ2-1; perhaps TRBD2 as D (5 bases). The specimen sequenced was PBMCs. The CDR3 DNA follows: TGTGCCACCAGCAGAGGAGGGACCTACAATGAGCAGTTCTTC. It yields the protein CATSRGGTYNEQFF.